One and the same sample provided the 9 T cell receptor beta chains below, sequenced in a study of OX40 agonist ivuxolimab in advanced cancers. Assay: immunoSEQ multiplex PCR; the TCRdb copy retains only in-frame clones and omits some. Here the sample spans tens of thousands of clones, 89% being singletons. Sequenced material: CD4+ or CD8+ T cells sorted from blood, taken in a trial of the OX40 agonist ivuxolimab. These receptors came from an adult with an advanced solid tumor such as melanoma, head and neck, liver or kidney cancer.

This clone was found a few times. CDR3 bases: TGTGCCAGCAGTGGACAGGGGGCGGCCTATGGCTACACCTTC. Protein: CASSGQGAAYGYTF. V gene TRBV2 combines with J gene TRBJ1-2, with 10 bases aligning to TRBD1. The germline V gene encodes CDR1 SNHLY and CDR2 FYNNEI. V trimming: 4 bases; J trimming: 4 bases; junction bases outside the gene matches: 3. This CDR3 spans 14 amino acids. Full variable domain (remainder filled in from reference TRBV2 and TRBJ1-2): EPEVTQTPSHQVTQMGQEVILRCVPISNHLYFYWYRQILGQKVEFLVSFYNNEISEKSEIFDDQFSVERPDGSNFTLKIRSTKLEDSAMYFCASSGQGAAYGYTFGSGTRLTVV.

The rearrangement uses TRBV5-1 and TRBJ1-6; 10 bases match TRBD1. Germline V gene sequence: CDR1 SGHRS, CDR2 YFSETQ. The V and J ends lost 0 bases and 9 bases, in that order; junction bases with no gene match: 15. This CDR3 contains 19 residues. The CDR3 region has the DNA TGCGCCAGCAGCTTGGAGGGGACAGGGGTAGCACATGGGAGTTCACCCCTCCACTTT. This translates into CASSLEGTGVAHGSSPLHF.

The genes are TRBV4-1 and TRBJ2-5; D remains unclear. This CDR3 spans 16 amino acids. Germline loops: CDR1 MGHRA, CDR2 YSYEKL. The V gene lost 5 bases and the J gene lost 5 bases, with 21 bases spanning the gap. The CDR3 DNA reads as TGCGCCAGCAGCTACCTGTCGGAAGGTCGGGCGGAGACCCAGTACTTC. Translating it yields CASSYLSEGRAETQYF.

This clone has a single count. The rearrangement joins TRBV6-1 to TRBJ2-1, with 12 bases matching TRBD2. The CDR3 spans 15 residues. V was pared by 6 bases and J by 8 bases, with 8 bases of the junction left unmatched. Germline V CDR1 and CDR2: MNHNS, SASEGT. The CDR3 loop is CASRQGLAGFYEQFF. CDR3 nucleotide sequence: TGTGCCAGCAGGCAAGGACTAGCGGGATTTTATGAGCAGTTCTTC.

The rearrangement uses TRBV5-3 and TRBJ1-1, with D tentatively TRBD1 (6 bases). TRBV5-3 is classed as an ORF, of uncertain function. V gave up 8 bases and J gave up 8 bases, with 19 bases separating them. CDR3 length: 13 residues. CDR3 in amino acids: CASSIQQGPEAFF. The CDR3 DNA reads TGTGCCAGCAGCATACAACAGGGACCCGAAGCTTTCTTT.

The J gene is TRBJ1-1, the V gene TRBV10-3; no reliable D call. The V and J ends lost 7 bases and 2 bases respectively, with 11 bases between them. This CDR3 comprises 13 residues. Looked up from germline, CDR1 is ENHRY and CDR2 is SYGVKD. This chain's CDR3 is CAIKAVGNTEAFF. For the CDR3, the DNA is TGTGCCATCAAGGCGGTGGGAAACACTGAAGCTTTCTTT.

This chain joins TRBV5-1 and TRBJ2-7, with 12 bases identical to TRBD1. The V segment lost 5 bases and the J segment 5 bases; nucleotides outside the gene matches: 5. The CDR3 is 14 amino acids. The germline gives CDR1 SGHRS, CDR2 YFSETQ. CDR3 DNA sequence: TGCGCCAGCAGTCAAGGGACAGGGGGCGACGAGCAGTACTTC. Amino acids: CASSQGTGGDEQYF.

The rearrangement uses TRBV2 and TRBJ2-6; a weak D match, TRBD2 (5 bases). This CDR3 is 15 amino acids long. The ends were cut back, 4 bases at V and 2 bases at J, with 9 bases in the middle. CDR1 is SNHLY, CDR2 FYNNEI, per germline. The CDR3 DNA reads TGTGCCAGCAGTGGTACGGGAACTGGGGCCAACGTCCTGACTTTC. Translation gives CASSGTGTGANVLTF. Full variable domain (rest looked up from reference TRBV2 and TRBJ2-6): EPEVTQTPSHQVTQMGQEVILRCVPISNHLYFYWYRQILGQKVEFLVSFYNNEISEKSEIFDDQFSVERPDGSNFTLKIRSTKLEDSAMYFCASSGTGTGANVLTFGAGSRLTVL.

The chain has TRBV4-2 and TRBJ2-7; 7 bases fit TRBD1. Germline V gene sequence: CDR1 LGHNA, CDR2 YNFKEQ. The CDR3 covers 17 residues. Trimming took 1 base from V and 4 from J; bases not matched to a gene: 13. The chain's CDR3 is CASSQVETGNTFYEQYF. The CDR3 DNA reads TGTGCCAGCAGCCAAGTGGAGACAGGGAACACCTTTTACGAGCAGTACTTC.